Listed below are T cell receptor beta chains from one sample, sequenced in a study of blood T cells in healthy people across ages. TCRdb re-analysed the 5' RACE reads in MiXCR, keeping a single row per CDR3 protein. Among around 820,000 distinct CDR3 sequences listed, approximately 25% were seen once. The sample was also reused in another study, on T cells of mothers and their children.

Material for sequencing was blood. These receptors came from a boy aged 10-17 years in good health. Each CDR3 is given with its conserved first and last residue. D genes are given only for firm matches. Only part of the rows carry a size: once, few, many, or a class if the clone is expanded.

clone size	V gene	J gene	D gene	CDR3 protein	CDR3 DNA
few	TRBV7-9	TRBJ2-7	-	CASSFLGFYEQYF	TGTGCCAGCAGCTTCTTAGGGTTCTACGAGCAGTACTTC
few	TRBV4-3	TRBJ2-1	-	CASSQAVAYNEQFF	TGCGCCAGCAGCCAGGCCGTGGCCTACAATGAGCAGTTCTTC
-	TRBV25-1	TRBJ1-4	-	CASSATGTGEKLFF	TGTGCCAGCAGTGCAACGGGAACGGGAGAAAAACTGTTTTTT
few	TRBV3-1	TRBJ1-2	TRBD1	CASSQGGQGASSGYTF	TGTGCCAGCAGCCAAGGGGGACAGGGGGCGAGTTCTGGCTACACCTTC
-	TRBV6-1	TRBJ2-7	-	CASSDLPTHKLLYEQYF	TGTGCCAGCAGTGATCTCCCCACGCACAAACTACTCTACGAGCAGTACTTC
few	TRBV7-2	TRBJ1-5	TRBD1	CASSSDRGHQPQHF	TGTGCCAGCAGCTCGGACAGGGGGCATCAGCCCCAGCATTTT
many	TRBV5-5	TRBJ2-5	TRBD1	CASRETGGSAETQYF	TGTGCCAGCAGAGAAACAGGGGGGAGTGCGGAGACCCAGTACTTC
few	TRBV10-3	TRBJ1-3	-	CAISGQGNTIYF	TGTGCCATCAGTGGTCAGGGAAACACCATATATTTT
-	TRBV28	TRBJ2-1	TRBD2	CASNGWQGGYSGRDDEQFF	TGTGCCAGTAATGGGTGGCAGGGAGGATACAGCGGGAGGGACGATGAGCAGTTCTTC
few	TRBV20-1	TRBJ1-2	TRBD1	CSAVTGQDIYSYTF	TGCAGCGCAGTCACGGGACAGGACATCTATAGCTACACCTTC
few	TRBV20-1	TRBJ2-3	-	CSASTEVRTDTQYF	TGCAGTGCCTCGACCGAGGTCCGCACAGATACGCAGTATTTT
-	TRBV2	TRBJ2-1	-	CASSEPGSYNEQFF	TGTGCCAGCAGTGAACCGGGATCCTACAATGAGCAGTTCTTC
-	TRBV28	TRBJ2-5	TRBD2	CASSSTGTEWTSAKETQYF	TGTGCCAGCAGTTCGACCGGGACAGAGTGGACTAGCGCGAAAGAGACCCAGTACTTC
once	TRBV7-3	TRBJ2-6	-	CASSLHGLLSGANVLTF	TGTGCCAGCAGCTTACATGGACTCCTCTCTGGGGCCAACGTCCTGACTTTC
many	TRBV6-2/TRBV6-3	TRBJ2-1	-	CASSYLGRREQFF	TGTGCCAGCAGTTACTTAGGCAGAAGGGAGCAGTTCTTC
-	TRBV7-2	TRBJ2-3	TRBD2	CASTRERLRAADTQYF	TGTGCCAGCACGCGGGAGCGCCTCAGGGCGGCAGATACGCAGTATTTT
-	TRBV12-3/TRBV12-4	TRBJ1-1	-	CASSFGDKFGAFF	TGTGCCAGCAGTTTCGGGGACAAATTTGGAGCTTTCTTT
-	TRBV19	TRBJ1-1	-	CASSMDTEAFF	TGTGCCAGTAGTATGGACACTGAAGCTTTCTTT
-	TRBV4-1	TRBJ2-3	-	CASSSTESTDTQYF	TGCGCCAGCAGCTCCACAGAGAGCACAGATACGCAGTATTTT
few	TRBV7-9	TRBJ2-7	TRBD2	CASSYAPSGIPAEQYF	TGTGCCAGCAGTTATGCCCCTAGCGGGATTCCGGCCGAGCAGTACTTC
-	TRBV28	TRBJ2-5	-	CASSLSQGRETQYF	TGTGCCAGCAGTTTAAGCCAGGGGAGAGAGACCCAGTACTTC
few	TRBV6-2/TRBV6-3	TRBJ1-5	TRBD1	CASSRPYRGEHQPQHF	TGTGCCAGCAGTCGACCATACAGGGGAGAGCATCAGCCCCAGCATTTT
-	TRBV3-1	TRBJ1-2	-	CASGQAGGYTF	TGTGCCAGCGGCCAGGCGGGCGGCTACACCTTC
-	TRBV20-1	TRBJ1-1	-	CSAARGVLNTEAFF	TGCAGTGCTGCCCGAGGTGTGCTGAACACTGAAGCTTTCTTT
-	TRBV3-1	TRBJ2-7	TRBD1	CASCDRDRDYEQYF	TGTGCCAGCTGCGACCGGGACAGGGACTACGAGCAGTACTTC
-	TRBV7-7	TRBJ2-5	TRBD2	CASSVTLAGLQTQYF	TGTGCTAGCAGTGTCACCCTAGCGGGCCTCCAGACCCAGTACTTC
few	TRBV7-2	TRBJ2-1	-	CASSPGWGEQFF	TGTGCCAGCAGCCCGGGTTGGGGTGAGCAGTTCTTC
few	TRBV6-2/TRBV6-3	TRBJ2-6	-	CASCDSGANVLTF	TGTGCCAGCTGTGATTCTGGGGCCAACGTCCTGACTTTC
-	TRBV7-2	TRBJ1-5	-	CASSLGQGSQPQHF	TGTGCCAGCAGCTTAGGGCAGGGGAGTCAGCCCCAGCATTTT
few	TRBV4-3	TRBJ2-5	TRBD2	CASSQDREEPQYF	TGCGCCAGCAGCCAAGATCGGGAGGAGCCGCAGTACTTC
-	TRBV5-1	TRBJ2-5	TRBD1	CASSMGQGVAETQYF	TGCGCCAGCAGCATGGGACAGGGGGTCGCGGAGACCCAGTACTTC
once	TRBV2	TRBJ1-6	TRBD1	CASRIGTGNNSPLHF	TGTGCCAGCAGGATCGGGACAGGCAATAATTCACCCCTCCACTTT
-	TRBV5-1	TRBJ2-3	-	CASANTRDTQYF	TGCGCCAGCGCTAACACTCGAGATACGCAGTATTTT
-	TRBV2	TRBJ2-5	-	CASRNPASGLTGGQYF	TGTGCCAGCAGGAACCCCGCGAGCGGCCTAACTGGGGGCCAGTACTTC
few	TRBV7-9	TRBJ2-1	TRBD2	CASSQILAGPNNEQFF	TGTGCCAGCAGCCAAATCCTAGCGGGCCCTAACAATGAGCAGTTCTTC
-	TRBV18	TRBJ2-1	-	CASSPGDRFYNEQFF	TGTGCCAGCTCACCAGGGGACCGATTCTACAATGAGCAGTTCTTC
-	TRBV4-3	TRBJ2-1	TRBD1	CASSSGTGFDEQFF	TGCGCCAGCAGCTCCGGGACAGGTTTTGATGAGCAGTTCTTC
many	TRBV7-8	TRBJ2-1	TRBD2	CASSKLAGGSSRYNEQFF	TGTGCCAGCAGCAAACTAGCGGGAGGGTCCAGCAGGTACAATGAGCAGTTCTTC
-	TRBV20-1	TRBJ2-1	-	CSATPGTLYNEQFF	TGCAGTGCTACCCCCGGGACACTTTACAATGAGCAGTTCTTC
few	TRBV29-1	TRBJ2-5	-	CSVVWFESIQETQYF	TGCAGCGTTGTTTGGTTCGAGTCCATCCAAGAGACCCAGTACTTC
-	TRBV20-1	TRBJ1-4	-	CSARHWGEGEKLFF	TGCAGTGCTAGGCACTGGGGCGAGGGTGAAAAACTGTTTTTT
few	TRBV7-2	TRBJ1-4	-	CASRGQNNNEKLFF	TGTGCCAGCAGAGGACAGAACAACAATGAAAAACTGTTTTTT
many	TRBV29-1	TRBJ1-4	-	CSVAKGQGTSTNEKLFF	TGCAGCGTGGCGAAGGGGCAGGGGACCTCAACTAATGAAAAACTGTTTTTT
-	TRBV9	TRBJ2-5	-	CASSADFQETQYF	TGTGCCAGCAGCGCGGACTTCCAAGAGACCCAGTACTTC
-	TRBV15	TRBJ2-1	-	CATSRDRSKYNEQFF	TGTGCCACCAGCAGAGATCGCTCAAAATACAATGAGCAGTTCTTC
few	TRBV28	TRBJ2-1	TRBD1	CASGLQGEYNEQFF	TGTGCCTCGGGCCTCCAGGGGGAATACAATGAGCAGTTCTTC
-	TRBV7-9	TRBJ1-1	TRBD1	CASSPGGWNTEAFF	TGTGCCAGCAGCCCAGGGGGCTGGAACACTGAAGCTTTCTTT
-	TRBV20-1	TRBJ2-7	TRBD2	CSALKTGLAYEQYF	TGCAGTGCTCTGAAAACGGGACTAGCCTACGAGCAGTACTTC
few	TRBV9	TRBJ2-7	-	CASSVGTSSNHEQYF	TGTGCCAGCAGCGTAGGGACTTCCTCCAACCACGAGCAGTACTTC
-	TRBV5-1	TRBJ2-7	TRBD1	CASSFSGTGVGEQYF	TGCGCCAGCAGCTTCTCCGGGACAGGGGTGGGGGAGCAGTACTTC
-	TRBV29-1	TRBJ2-1	-	CSVEDLGHRSYNEQFF	TGCAGCGTTGAAGATCTAGGCCACCGCTCCTACAATGAGCAGTTCTTC
few	TRBV13	TRBJ1-1	TRBD1	CASSRDSSGTEAFF	TGTGCCAGCAGCCGGGACAGCTCTGGCACTGAAGCTTTCTTT